This T cell receptor (beta chain) came from a study of monozygotic twins with inflammatory bowel disease. Findings and limits, study-wide: Clonotype overlap with others was lower in IBD patients than in healthy twins, a difference that was greatest with disease activity.

CDR3 size: 14 residues. Looked up from germline, CDR1 is MDHEN and CDR2 is SYDVKM. Every TCR library used 3500 ng of total RNA. Molecular identifiers with 6-nucleotide sample barcodes were added during cDNA synthesis via template switching. TCRdb reanalyzed the 5' RACE reads and collapses them to one entry per CDR3 protein, without DNA. The sample data list hundreds of thousands of distinct CDR3 sequences. Every single donor had a roughly 2.5 ml blood sample drawn. On this clonotype itself: Its antigen is currently unknown.

The source material was blood. The sequence derives from a human donor with ulcerative colitis or Crohn's disease, or a healthy co-twin of an affected twin (not recorded which). The V call is TRBV28, the J call TRBJ2-5; TCRdb reports TRBD1, a call that lacks DNA to check it against. CDR3 sequence: CASRPPGTQETQYF.